Detailed here is one T cell receptor beta chain. Its antigen specificity is not known. No much larger clone is present one base from it, and per-base qualities are unavailable. After removal of 1 base from V and 0 bases from J, the junction retains 13 bases not matched to a gene. The germline V gene encodes CDR1 SNHLY and CDR2 FYNNEI. From its cysteine to its phenylalanine, the CDR3 spans 19 amino acids. Kept here is only the CDR3 DNA, which spans 57 bases and is read in frame from base 1. This specimen belongs to a study of Ad26.COV2.S vaccination and SARS-CoV-2 variants (dated by TCRdb to the early 2020s). General notes on the study: Donors in the vaccine arm were drawn from COV1001, a phase I-IIa trial of Ad26.COV2.S in healthy adults that was multicentre, randomized, double-blind and placebo-controlled. Ad26.COV2.S was administered intramuscularly at a dose of 5x10^10 or 1x10^11 viral particles, either as one shot or as two shots given 56 days apart. TCRbeta repertoire sequencing was used to assess the specificity and breadth of SARS-CoV-2-reactive T cell receptors after Ad26.COV2.S vaccination. A total of 32 samples were included in the TCR-sequenced set, comprising 19 Ad26.COV2.S vaccine recipients, 5 placebo recipients and 8 SARS-CoV-2 convalescent individuals. Trial participants were randomized into five groups of five, in which low-dose or high-dose Ad26.COV2.S was given once or twice, or placebo was given on both occasions. Investigators remained blinded to trial group allocation during experiments and outcome assessment. What the study reported, not specific to this receptor: Comparing responses between vaccine doses or regimens was not something the study was powered to do. According to the authors, total T cell responses may have been underestimated by the TCR breadth and depth analyses. Spike-specific TCR breadth was higher in Ad26.COV2.S recipients than in placebo recipients (P = 0.0014). Comparable non-spike TCR breadth was observed between vaccine and placebo recipients, consistent with only spike being contained in the vaccine. Substantial breadth of spike-specific CD8+ and CD4+ T cell responses was reported after vaccination.

This specimen's treatment or condition label, per the study, means: some 20 received Ad26.COV2.S at low or high dose, single or two shots; about 5 received placebo; per-sample allocation not given. For vaccine and placebo recipients, the sequenced repertoires came from samples collected on day 63 after the first injection. Cohort 1b enrolled 20 to 30 adults aged 18-55 years at a single site in Boston, USA, between 29 July and 7 August 2020. Ad26.COV2.S was a replication-incompetent adenovirus type 26 vector expressing a prefusion-stabilized SARS-CoV-2 spike protein from the original Wuhan strain. TCRbeta CDR3 regions were sequenced with the immunoSEQ Assay. After extraction, genomic DNA underwent amplification by bias-controlled multiplex PCR, followed by high-throughput sequencing. In the authors' own workflow: To quantify the absolute abundance of every unique TCRbeta CDR3 region, sequences were collapsed and filtered. T cell fraction was estimated by normalizing TCRbeta template counts to usable DNA, with usable DNA measured through amplification of reference genes found in all nucleated cells. Repertoire TCRs were annotated as SARS-CoV-2-specific by exact matching of V gene, CDR3 amino acid sequence and J gene to a known reactive TCR set. The reference SARS-CoV-2 TCR set came from MIRA and was filtered for enrichment in COVID-19-positive ImmuneCODE repertoires, removing public or cross-reactive TCRs. Using the MIRA antigens, annotated TCRs were further analysed by specific ORF or by position within an ORF. Breadth was defined as the number of annotated unique rearrangements divided by the total number of unique productive rearrangements, and depth was defined as the summed frequency of the annotated unique rearrangements. Group comparisons of TCR breadth used two-sided Wilcoxon rank-sum tests. The clones in this table, taken by TCRdb from immuneACCESS, are in-frame only. Not every clone is retained; where verified, under half of the shortfall comes from an unresolved V gene, and the cause of the rest is unknown. That table furnishes V, J and clone size, whereas the DNA furnished D and trimming. Present in this sample are hundreds of thousands of clones, around 89% of which were seen just once. Of the sample, just under 5% is held by the ten largest clones.

Sequenced material: peripheral blood, taken in a trial of Ad26.COV2.S vaccine versus placebo. The sequence links TRBV2 to TRBJ2-5; 8 central bases correspond to TRBD1. This receptor was taken from a person between 18 and 65 years old who received the Ad26.COV2.S COVID-19 vaccine or a placebo. The CDR3 reads CASSEDRGESTSYQETQYF. The base sequence is TGTGCCAGCAGTGAAGACAGGGGGGAATCCACCTCTTACCAAGAGACCCAGTACTTC.